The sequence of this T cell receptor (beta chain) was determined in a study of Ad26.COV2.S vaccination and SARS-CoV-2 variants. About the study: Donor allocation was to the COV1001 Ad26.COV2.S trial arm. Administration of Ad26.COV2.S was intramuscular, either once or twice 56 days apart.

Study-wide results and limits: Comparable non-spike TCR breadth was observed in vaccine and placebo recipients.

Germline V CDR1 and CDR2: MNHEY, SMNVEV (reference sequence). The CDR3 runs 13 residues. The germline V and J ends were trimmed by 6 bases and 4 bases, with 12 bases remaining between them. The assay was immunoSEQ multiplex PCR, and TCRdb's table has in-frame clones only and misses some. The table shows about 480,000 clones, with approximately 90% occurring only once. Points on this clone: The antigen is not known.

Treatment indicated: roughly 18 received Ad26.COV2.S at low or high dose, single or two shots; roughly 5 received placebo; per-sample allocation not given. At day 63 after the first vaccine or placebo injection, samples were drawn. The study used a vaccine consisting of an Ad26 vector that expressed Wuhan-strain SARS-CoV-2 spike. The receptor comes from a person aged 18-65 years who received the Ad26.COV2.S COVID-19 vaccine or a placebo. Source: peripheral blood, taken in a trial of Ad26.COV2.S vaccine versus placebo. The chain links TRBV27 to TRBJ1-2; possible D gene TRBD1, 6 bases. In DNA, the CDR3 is TGTGCCAGCAGCCCAGGGGAGATCTATGGCTACACCTTC. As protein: CASSPGEIYGYTF.